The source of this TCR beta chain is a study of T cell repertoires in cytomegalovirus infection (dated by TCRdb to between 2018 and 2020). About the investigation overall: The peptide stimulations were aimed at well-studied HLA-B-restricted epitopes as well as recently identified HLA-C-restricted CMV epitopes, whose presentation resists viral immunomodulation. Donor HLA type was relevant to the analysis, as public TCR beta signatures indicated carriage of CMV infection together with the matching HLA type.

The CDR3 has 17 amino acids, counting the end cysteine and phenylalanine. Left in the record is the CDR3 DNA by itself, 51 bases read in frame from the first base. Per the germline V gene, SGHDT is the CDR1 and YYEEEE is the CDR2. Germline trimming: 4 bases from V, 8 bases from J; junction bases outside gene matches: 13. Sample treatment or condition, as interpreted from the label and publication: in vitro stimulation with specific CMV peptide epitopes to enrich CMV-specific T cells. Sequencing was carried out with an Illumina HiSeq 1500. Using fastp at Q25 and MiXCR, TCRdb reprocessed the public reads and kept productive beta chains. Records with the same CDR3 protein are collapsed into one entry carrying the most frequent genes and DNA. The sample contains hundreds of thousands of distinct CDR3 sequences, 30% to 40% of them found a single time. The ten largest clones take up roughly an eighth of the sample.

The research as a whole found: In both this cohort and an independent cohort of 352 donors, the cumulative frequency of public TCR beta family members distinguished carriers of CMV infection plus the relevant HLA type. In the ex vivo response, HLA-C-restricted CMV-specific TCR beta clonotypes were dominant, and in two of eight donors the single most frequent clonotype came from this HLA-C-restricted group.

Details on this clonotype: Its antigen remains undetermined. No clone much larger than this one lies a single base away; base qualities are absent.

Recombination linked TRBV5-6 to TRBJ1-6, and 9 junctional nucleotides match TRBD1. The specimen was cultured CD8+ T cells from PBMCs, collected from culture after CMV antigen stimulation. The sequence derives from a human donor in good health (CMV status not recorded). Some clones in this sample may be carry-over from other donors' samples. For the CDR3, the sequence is CASSPDRGVERDSPLHF. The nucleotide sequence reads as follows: TGTGCCAGCAGCCCGGACAGGGGCGTCGAACGGGATTCACCCCTCCACTTT.